The next 18 T cell receptor beta chains were all read from a single sample in a study of blood T cells in healthy people across ages. For the second PCR, which ran for about 6 to 11 cycles, a sample-barcoded 5' primer and a J-beta primer mix were used. One entry per CDR3 protein, called by TCRdb with MiXCR from the 5' RACE reads. The sample consists of more than 1,400,000 distinct CDR3 sequences, about 43% of them appearing once. What was sequenced was blood. Source of these receptors: a woman between 18 and 30 years old in good health.

The CDR3 here is CASSQEIPGTGIYYEQYF. CDR3 nucleotide sequence: TGTGCCAGCAGCCAAGAAATCCCCGGGACAGGAATCTACTACGAGCAGTACTTC. The genes are TRBV4-2 and TRBJ2-7, with TRBD1 identical over 8 bases. The germline V gene encodes CDR1 LGHNA and CDR2 YNFKEQ. The CDR3 runs 18 residues. V shed 0 bases, J shed 3 bases, and the junction held 13 bases outside the gene matches.

The rearrangement uses TRBV18 and TRBJ2-3, with a tentative D call TRBD2 (6 bases). This CDR3 has 14 residues. Germline assignment: CDR1 KGHSH and CDR2 LQKENI. The V and J ends lost 2 bases and 13 bases respectively, with 19 bases between them. DNA of the CDR3: TGTGCCAGCTCACCATCCGTAACCGGACTAATGGAGTATTTT. Translating gives CASSPSVTGLMEYF.

There are a few counts of this clonotype. This chain connects TRBV20-1 to TRBJ2-2; no reliable D call. Trimming cost V 7 bases and J 5 bases, with 17 bases left between them. The CDR3 contains 14 residues. Per germline, CDR1 DFQATT and CDR2 SNEGSKA (reference sequence). The CDR3 region is CSVVKGGYTGELFF. The CDR3 DNA follows: TGCAGTGTAGTGAAGGGTGGTTATACCGGGGAGCTGTTTTTT.

This clonotype occurred a few times. The V gene is TRBV5-1, the J gene TRBJ2-1; 11 nucleotides align to TRBD2. The V segment lost 0 bases and the J segment 4 bases; nucleotides outside the gene matches: 9. Germline values: CDR1 SGHRS, CDR2 YFSETQ. CDR3 length: 18 amino acids. The CDR3 sequence is CASSLEVALAGEYNEQFF. CDR3 DNA sequence: TGCGCCAGCAGCTTGGAGGTTGCACTAGCGGGGGAATACAATGAGCAGTTCTTC. Full variable domain (rest looked up from reference TRBV5-1 and TRBJ2-1): KAGVTQTPRYLIKTRGQQVTLSCSPISGHRSVSWYQQTPGQGLQFLFEYFSETQRNKGNFPGRFSGRQFSNSRSEMNVSTLELGDSALYLCASSLEVALAGEYNEQFFGPGTRLTVL.

The V call is TRBV27, the J call TRBJ2-7; D is possibly TRBD2 (6 bases). V lost 3 bases to trimming and J lost 3 bases, with 12 bases between them. The CDR3 length is 14 residues. Germline V lookup: CDR1 MNHEY, CDR2 SMNVEV (reference sequence). The CDR3 sequence is CASSFAGRNYEQYF. The CDR3, as DNA: TGTGCCAGCAGTTTCGCGGGACGCAACTACGAGCAGTACTTC.

This clonotype appeared a few times. This sequence joins TRBV21-1 and TRBJ2-6. TRBV21-1 is recorded as a pseudogene. The CDR3 contains 14 residues. The CDR3 nucleotides read TGTGCCAGCTTTAAAATCTCTGGGGCCAACGTCCTGACTTTC. Its protein product is CASFKISGANVLTF.

The gene calls are TRBV18 and TRBJ1-2; TRBD1 aligns across 12 bases. This CDR3 has 16 amino acids. V gave up 3 bases and J gave up 3 bases; unmatched junction bases: 5. Germline V gene sequence: CDR1 KGHSH, CDR2 LQKENI. The CDR3: CASSPGTGGVDYGYTF. DNA for the CDR3: TGTGCCAGCTCACCCGGGACAGGGGGCGTAGACTATGGCTACACCTTC. Based on the CDR3 plus reference TRBV18 and TRBJ1-2, the full variable domain is NAGVMQNPRHLVRRRGQEARLRCSPMKGHSHVYWYRQLPEEGLKFMVYLQKENIIDESGMPKERFSAEFPKEGPSILRIQQVVRGDSAAYFCASSPGTGGVDYGYTFGSGTRLTVV.

CDR3 region: CASSQGEEIQTQYF. DNA for the CDR3: TGCGCCAGCAGCCAAGGGGAGGAGATACAGACCCAGTACTTC. The chain couples TRBV4-1 to TRBJ2-5, with a possible D match to TRBD2 (6 bases). Germline V gives CDR1 MGHRA, CDR2 YSYEKL. Trimming shortened V by 1 base and J by 6 bases, and 12 bases separated the two germline ends. There are 14 residues in the CDR3.

The rearrangement joins TRBV5-1 to TRBJ2-2; tentatively, D is TRBD1 (5 bases). V gave up 2 bases and J gave up 6 bases, with 8 bases separating them. CDR1 SGHRS and CDR2 YFSETQ come from the germline V gene. The CDR3 has 13 residues. The DNA for the CDR3 is TGCGCCAGCAGCTTCCAGACAGCCGGGGAGCTGTTTTTT. Protein sequence: CASSFQTAGELFF.

This clonotype was seen a handful of times. This chain links TRBV12-3 or TRBV12-4 with TRBJ1-2; D possibly corresponds to TRBD1 (6 bases). This CDR3 has 14 residues. V lost 5 bases and J 8 bases, leaving 18 bases between the germline ends. CDR3 nucleotide sequence: TGTGCCAGCAGTGGAGGAACAGGGCGCGGCGGCTACACCTTC. Translation: CASSGGTGRGGYTF.

V and J are TRBV3-1 and TRBJ2-5, with TRBD1 matching over 7 bases. The end of the DNA aligns better with TRBJ2-7, so the J call may be wrong. Germline assignment: CDR1 LGHDT and CDR2 YNNKEL (reference sequence). This CDR3 has 12 amino acids. CDR3 nucleotide sequence: TGTGCCAGCAAAGGTACAGGGGACGAGCAGTACTTC. Protein product: CASKGTGDEQYF.

J is TRBJ2-1 and V is TRBV5-1; TRBD2 might be the D (6 bases). Trimming removed 4 bases from V and 7 bases from J, with 21 bases in between. This CDR3 is built from 16 residues. CDR1 is SGHRS, CDR2 YFSETQ, per germline. In DNA, the CDR3 is TGCGCCAGCAGCCGGACCTCCGGGGGAAAGAGGAATGAGCAGTTCTTC. Its translation: CASSRTSGGKRNEQFF.

This clonotype was detected only a few times. The chain employs TRBV2 and TRBJ2-7; D is possibly TRBD2 (5 bases). This CDR3 spans 17 amino acids. V gave up 4 bases and J gave up 3 bases, with 22 bases separating them. CDR1 SNHLY and CDR2 FYNNEI come from the germline V gene. The CDR3 region has the DNA TGTGCCAGCAGTGTTATTGGGTGGGGAGTCTTGGGCTACGAGCAGTACTTC. It codes for CASSVIGWGVLGYEQYF.

The V and J genes are TRBV30 and TRBJ2-3; TRBD1 or TRBD2 may be the D gene (5 bases each). This CDR3 region has 14 residues. The V gene's germline CDR1 is GTSNPN and CDR2 SVGIG (reference sequence). Trimming stripped 0 bases from V and 6 bases from J, with 13 bases between. The CDR3 reads CAWSVHAGADTQYF. In nucleotides, the CDR3 is TGTGCCTGGAGTGTACATGCCGGGGCGGATACGCAGTATTTT.

The chain joins TRBV7-2 to TRBJ2-1; tentatively, D is TRBD1 (6 bases). The germline CDR1 and CDR2 sequences are SGHTA and FQGNSA. The CDR3 loop spans 15 amino acids. Trimming took 1 base from V and 3 from J, leaving 10 bases between them. In DNA form, the CDR3 reads TGTGCCAGCAGCTTAGGGCCAGGGGTCTACAATGAGCAGTTCTTC. Protein sequence: CASSLGPGVYNEQFF.

This rearrangement joins TRBV2 to TRBJ2-7; D may be TRBD1 (6 bases). This CDR3 spans 13 amino acids. Looked up from germline, CDR1 is SNHLY and CDR2 is FYNNEI. Trimming cost V 8 bases and J 3 bases, with 14 bases left between them. CDR3 amino acids: CASGGDWDYEQYF. Written as DNA, the CDR3 is TGTGCCAGCGGGGGCGACTGGGACTACGAGCAGTACTTC. Variable domain in full (rest from reference TRBV2 and TRBJ2-7): EPEVTQTPSHQVTQMGQEVILRCVPISNHLYFYWYRQILGQKVEFLVSFYNNEISEKSEIFDDQFSVERPDGSNFTLKIRSTKLEDSAMYFCASGGDWDYEQYFGPGTRLTVT.

This clonotype came up a few times. The V call is TRBV24-1, the J call TRBJ2-5, with D uncertain. This CDR3 is 16 amino acids long. With 4 bases removed from V and 11 bases from J, the gap between germline ends came to 25 bases. Germline values: CDR1 KGHDR, CDR2 SFDVKD. CDR3: CATSDPRTGLYNEQYF. CDR3 coding DNA: TGTGCCACCAGTGACCCACGGACGGGCCTCTACAATGAGCAGTACTTC.

V gene TRBV20-1 combines with J gene TRBJ1-2; no definite D call. Germline CDR1 is DFQATT and CDR2 is SNEGSKA (reference sequence). Trimming stripped 6 bases from V and 5 bases from J, with 19 bases between. The length of the CDR3 is 14 residues. The CDR3 coding sequence is TGCAGTGCCCCAGCCCGAGGGCCGCGGTATGGCTACACCTTC. Protein sequence: CSAPARGPRYGYTF.